The sequence of this TCR beta chain was determined in a study of T cell responses to AZD1222 COVID-19 vaccine. Broader study findings: Increases in Spike-specific TCR breadth and depth were seen after two AZD1222 doses.

Notes on this clone: Antigen unknown.

Using immunoSEQ multiplex PCR, the repertoire was profiled, and TCRdb retains in-frame clones only, with some absent. The table includes tens of thousands of clones, around 90% detected once. CDR1 is LNHNV and CDR2 is YYDKDF in the germline V gene (reference sequence). V lost 3 bases to trimming and J lost 2 bases, with 10 bases between them. The CDR3 has 14 residues. The receptor comes from an adult in good health. Sequencing used peripheral blood, obtained on day 0 of MenACWY control vaccination. The rearrangement uses TRBV15 and TRBJ1-1; D ambiguous. The CDR3 loop reads CATSRDRRNTEAFF. The CDR3 bases are TGTGCCACCAGCAGGGACCGGCGAAACACTGAAGCTTTCTTT.